This TCR beta chain was identified during a study of control samples from healthy donors and cancer patients. The CDR3 consists of 18 residues. Losses at the gene ends were 5 bases for V and 3 bases for J; bases not matched to a gene: 14. Germline CDR1 LNHDA, CDR2 SQIVND (reference sequence). Sequenced by immunoSEQ multiplex PCR; TCRdb stores in-frame clones only, minus some. There are about 140,000 clones in the sample; 85% to 95% occur only once, and about an eighth lies in the top ten. The receptor was derived from a man aged 40-55 years in good health. The sample was blood. This rearrangement joins TRBV19 to TRBJ2-2; TRBD2 aligns across 8 bases. CDR3 sequence (DNA): TGTGCCAGTAGTCCGGGGGGGTCTGCAGGGCCGGACACCGGGGAGCTGTTTTTT. It translates to CASSPGGSAGPDTGELFF.